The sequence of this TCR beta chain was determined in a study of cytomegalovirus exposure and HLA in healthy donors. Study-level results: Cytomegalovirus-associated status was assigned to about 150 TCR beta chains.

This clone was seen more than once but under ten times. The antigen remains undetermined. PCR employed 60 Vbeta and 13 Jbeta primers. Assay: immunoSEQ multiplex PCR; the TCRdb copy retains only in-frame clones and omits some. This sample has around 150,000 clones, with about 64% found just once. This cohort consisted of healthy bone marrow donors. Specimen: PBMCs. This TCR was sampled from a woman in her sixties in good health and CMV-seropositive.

Here the CDR3 DNA reads TGTGCCAGCAGTTTCCGAACTAGCGGGAATGAGCAGTTCTTC. Protein: CASSFRTSGNEQFF. The chain links TRBV28 to TRBJ2-1, with 9 bases identical to TRBD2. CDR3 length equals 14 residues. The J segment lost 7 bases and the V segment lost 3 bases, leaving 4 bases of the junction unmatched. The germline gives CDR1 MDHEN, CDR2 SYDVKM. The full variable domain, in which reference TRBV28 and TRBJ2-1 provide the parts outside the CDR3, is DVKVTQSSRYLVKRTGEKVFLECVQDMDHENMFWYRQDPGLGLRLIYFSYDVKMKEKGDIPEGYSVSREKKERFSLILESASTNQTSMYLCASSFRTSGNEQFFGPGTRLTVL.